This T cell receptor (beta chain) derives from a study of T cell responses to AZD1222 COVID-19 vaccine. Whole-study context: Timing groups of about 4 and about 12 weeks for second doses were pooled. Findings and caveats of the study: Only 5 or 6 individuals given AZD1222 were seropositive at baseline. Regions 160-218 and 743-854 dominated among vaccine-associated CD4 TCRs spanning spike. Rises in breadth and depth of Spike-specific TCRs came after two AZD1222 doses.

Trimming removed 0 bases at V and 0 bases at J, with 11 bases between. The V gene's germline CDR1 is MNHEY and CDR2 SVGAGI. The CDR3 sequence is 16 residues long. Turning to this clone: The antigen remains unidentified.

The repertoire was sequenced with immunoSEQ multiplex PCR; TCRdb's copy has only in-frame clones and lacks some. Among 100,000 to 120,000 clones listed, more than 75% were seen once. This TCR was sampled from an adult in good health. The chain is built from TRBV6-5 and TRBJ1-2; a weak D match, TRBD1 (5 bases). Material: peripheral blood, obtained on day 0 of AZD1222 vaccination. CDR3 amino acids: CASSYSGTGANYGYTF. The CDR3 DNA reads TGTGCCAGCAGTTACTCCGGGACGGGTGCTAACTATGGCTACACCTTC.